The clone carrying this TCR beta chain has just a few counts. The sample comes from a study of response to subunit inactivated influenza vaccine. Using its own MiXCR run on the RT-PCR reads, TCRdb lists one record per CDR3 protein. The sample carries a few hundred thousand distinct CDR3 sequences, roughly a fifth recorded once. The TCR comes from a man aged 50-75 years who received an inactivated influenza vaccine. Sample: PBMCs from blood, taken about 20 months after vaccination.

Here the CDR3 reads CASSLRTSGGVFEQFF. DNA for the CDR3: TGTGCCAGCAGCCTGCGAACTAGCGGGGGGGTTTTTGAGCAGTTCTTC. This rearrangement joins TRBV11-3 to TRBJ2-1, with 13 bases fitting TRBD2. After removal of 5 bases from V and 9 bases from J, the junction contained 10 bases not matched to a gene. Germline values: CDR1 SGHNT, CDR2 YENEEA. CDR3 length: 16 residues.